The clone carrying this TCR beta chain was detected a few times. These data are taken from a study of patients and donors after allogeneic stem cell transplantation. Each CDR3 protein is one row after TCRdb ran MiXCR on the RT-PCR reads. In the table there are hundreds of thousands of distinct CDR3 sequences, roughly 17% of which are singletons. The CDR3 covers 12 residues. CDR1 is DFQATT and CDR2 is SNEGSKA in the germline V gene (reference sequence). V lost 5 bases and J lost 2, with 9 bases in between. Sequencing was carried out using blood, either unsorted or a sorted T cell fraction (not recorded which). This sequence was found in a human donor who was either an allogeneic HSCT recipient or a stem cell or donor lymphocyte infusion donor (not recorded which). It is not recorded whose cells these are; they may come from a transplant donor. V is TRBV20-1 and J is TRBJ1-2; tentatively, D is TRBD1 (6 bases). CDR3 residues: CSAPGTNYGYTF. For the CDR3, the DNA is TGCAGTGCTCCCGGGACAAACTATGGCTACACCTTC.